This passage covers 5 T cell receptor beta chains from one sample sequenced in a study of shared clonotypes between healthy human individuals. Repertoires were generated with immunoSEQ multiplex PCR, while TCRdb's copy carries only in-frame clones and drops some. The data show millions of clones, around nine tenths seen once. Sequenced sample: naive CD4+ T cells sorted from blood. Subset meaning: CD45RA+ positively selected. The receptors derive from a man younger than 35 in good health.

The genes are TRBV29-1 and TRBJ2-5; 12 bases are shared with TRBD2. This CDR3 has 15 residues. V lost 3 bases to trimming and J lost 0 bases; unmatched junction nucleotides: 2. Germline CDR1 SQVTM, CDR2 ANQGSEA. The CDR3 reads CSVDLAGGYQETQYF. In nucleotides, the CDR3 is TGCAGCGTTGATCTAGCGGGGGGGTACCAAGAGACCCAGTACTTC. Supplemented by reference TRBV29-1 and TRBJ2-5, the full variable domain reads SAVISQKPSRDICQRGTSLTIQCQVDSQVTMMFWYRQQPGQSLTLIATANQGSEATYESGFVIDKFPISRPNLTFSTLTVSNMSPEDSSIYLCSVDLAGGYQETQYFGPGTRLLVL.

The chain joins TRBV7-2 to TRBJ1-1, with 7 nucleotides matching TRBD1. Germline V gene data show CDR1 as SGHTA and CDR2 as FQGNSA. The CDR3 loop spans 14 amino acids. J gave up 7 bases and V 5 bases, and 10 bases lay outside the gene matches. The CDR3 DNA follows: TGTGCCAGCAGCCAAATGACAGGGACTTATGAAGCTTTCTTT. Its protein product is CASSQMTGTYEAFF.

This chain connects TRBV19 to TRBJ1-1; D uncertain. The CDR3 loop spans 14 amino acids. V was cut by 5 bases and J by 4 bases, with 14 bases left in between. Germline V CDR1 and CDR2: LNHDA, SQIVND (reference sequence). The CDR3 sequence: CASSADRGGTEAFF. The DNA for the CDR3 is TGTGCCAGTAGTGCAGACCGAGGAGGCACTGAAGCTTTCTTT.

V is TRBV9 and J is TRBJ2-6; 7 bases are a match to TRBD2. The CDR3 is 18 amino acids. Germline V gives CDR1 SGDLS, CDR2 YYNGEE. Germline trimming cut 4 bases from V and 2 bases from J; bases unmatched to any gene: 12. CDR3 amino acids: CASSPPWGGRAGANVLTF. CDR3 nucleotide sequence: TGTGCCAGCAGCCCCCCGTGGGGGGGGAGGGCTGGGGCCAACGTCCTGACTTTC. Combining the CDR3 with reference TRBV9 and TRBJ2-6 gives the whole variable domain DSGVTQTPKHLITATGQRVTLRCSPRSGDLSVYWYQQSLDQGLQFLIQYYNGEERAKGNILERFSAQQFPDLHSELNLSSLELGDSALYFCASSPPWGGRAGANVLTFGAGSRLTVL.

The chain employs TRBV11-3 and TRBJ1-1, with 7 positions matching TRBD1. There are 14 residues in the CDR3. With V trimmed by 2 bases and J by 0 bases, 0 bases remained unmatched. CDR1 is SGHNT, CDR2 YENEEA, per germline. The CDR3 coding sequence is TGTGCCAGCAGCTTACAGGGGGTGAACACTGAAGCTTTCTTT. The encoded protein is CASSLQGVNTEAFF.